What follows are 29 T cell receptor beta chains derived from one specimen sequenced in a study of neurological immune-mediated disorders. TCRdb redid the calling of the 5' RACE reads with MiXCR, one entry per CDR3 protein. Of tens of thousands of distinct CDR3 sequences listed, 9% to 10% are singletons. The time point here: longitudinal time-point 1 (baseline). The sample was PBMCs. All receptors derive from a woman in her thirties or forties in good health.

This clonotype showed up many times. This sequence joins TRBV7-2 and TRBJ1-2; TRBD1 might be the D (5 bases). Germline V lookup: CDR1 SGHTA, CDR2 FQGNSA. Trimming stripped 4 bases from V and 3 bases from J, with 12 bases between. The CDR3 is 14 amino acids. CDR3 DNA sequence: TGTGCCAGCAGCTCAGTTGGGGCCTACTATGGCTACACCTTC. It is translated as CASSSVGAYYGYTF.

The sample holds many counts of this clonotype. CDR3 coding DNA: TGTGCCAGCAGCTTAGGAGTGGCAGATACGCAGTATTTT. It codes for CASSLGVADTQYF. The genes are TRBV7-3 and TRBJ2-3; D remains unclear. This CDR3 is built from 13 residues. Germline V gene lookup returns CDR1 SGHTA and CDR2 FQGTGA. V lost 2 bases and J 4 bases, leaving 7 bases between the germline ends.

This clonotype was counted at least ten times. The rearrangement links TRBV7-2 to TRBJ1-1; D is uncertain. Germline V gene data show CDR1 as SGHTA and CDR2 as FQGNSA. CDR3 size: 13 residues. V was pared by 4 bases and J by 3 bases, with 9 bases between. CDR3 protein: CASSSRLYTEAFF. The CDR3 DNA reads TGTGCCAGCAGCTCCCGGTTGTACACTGAAGCTTTCTTT.

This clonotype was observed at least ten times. This chain's CDR3 is CASSLSRYEQYF. In nucleotides, the CDR3 is TGCGCCAGCAGCTTGTCCCGCTACGAGCAGTACTTC. V usage is TRBV5-1 and J usage is TRBJ2-7, with D unclear. Per the germline V gene, CDR1 is SGHRS and CDR2 is YFSETQ. Trimming took 1 base from V and 3 from J, leaving 5 bases between them. This CDR3 has 12 residues.

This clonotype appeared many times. The CDR3 spells CASSVVGGGEAFF. The CDR3 DNA is TGCGCCAGCAGCGTCGTAGGGGGGGGTGAAGCTTTCTTT. The chain recombines TRBV5-1 with TRBJ1-1; D perhaps matches TRBD1 (6 bases). The CDR3 totals 13 residues. With 4 bases removed from V and 7 bases from J, the gap between germline ends came to 14 bases. CDR1 is SGHRS and CDR2 is YFSETQ in the germline V gene.

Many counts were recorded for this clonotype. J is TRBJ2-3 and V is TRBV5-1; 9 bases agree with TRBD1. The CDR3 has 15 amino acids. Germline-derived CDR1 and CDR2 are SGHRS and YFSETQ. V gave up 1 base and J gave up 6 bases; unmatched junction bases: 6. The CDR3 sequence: CASSLWGTGLDTQYF. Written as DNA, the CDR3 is TGCGCCAGCAGCTTGTGGGGGACAGGGCTTGATACGCAGTATTTT. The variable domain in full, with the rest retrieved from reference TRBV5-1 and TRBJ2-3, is KAGVTQTPRYLIKTRGQQVTLSCSPISGHRSVSWYQQTPGQGLQFLFEYFSETQRNKGNFPGRFSGRQFSNSRSEMNVSTLELGDSALYLCASSLWGTGLDTQYFGPGTRLTVL.

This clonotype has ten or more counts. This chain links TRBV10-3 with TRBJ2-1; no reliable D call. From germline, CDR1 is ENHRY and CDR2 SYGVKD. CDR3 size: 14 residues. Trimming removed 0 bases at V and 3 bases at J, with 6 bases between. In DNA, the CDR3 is TGTGCCATCAGTGAGTCGACTGGCTACAATGAGCAGTTCTTC. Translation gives CAISESTGYNEQFF.

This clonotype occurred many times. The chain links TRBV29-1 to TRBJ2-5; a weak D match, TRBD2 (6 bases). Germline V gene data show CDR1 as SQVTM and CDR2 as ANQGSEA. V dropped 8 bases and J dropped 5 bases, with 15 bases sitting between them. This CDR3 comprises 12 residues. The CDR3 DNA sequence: TGCAGCTCCTCGGCCGCGGGGGAGACCCAGTACTTC. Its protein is CSSSAAGETQYF.

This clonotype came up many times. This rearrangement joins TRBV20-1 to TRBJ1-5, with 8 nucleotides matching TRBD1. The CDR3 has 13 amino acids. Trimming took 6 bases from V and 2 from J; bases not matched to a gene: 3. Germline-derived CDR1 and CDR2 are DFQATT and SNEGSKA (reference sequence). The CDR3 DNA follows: TGCAGTGCCACGGGACAGGGCAATCAGCCCCAGCATTTT. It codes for CSATGQGNQPQHF.

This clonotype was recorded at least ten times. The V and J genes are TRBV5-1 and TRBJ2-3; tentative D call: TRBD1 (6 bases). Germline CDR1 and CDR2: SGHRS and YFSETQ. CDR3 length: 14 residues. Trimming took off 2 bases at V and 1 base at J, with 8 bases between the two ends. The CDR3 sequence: CASSLGGGTDTQYF. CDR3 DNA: TGCGCCAGCAGCTTAGGGGGAGGCACAGATACGCAGTATTTT.

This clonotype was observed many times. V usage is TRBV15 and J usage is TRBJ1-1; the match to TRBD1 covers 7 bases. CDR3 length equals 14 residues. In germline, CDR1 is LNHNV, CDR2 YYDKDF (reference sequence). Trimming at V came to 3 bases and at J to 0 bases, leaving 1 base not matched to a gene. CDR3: CATSRDRMNTEAFF. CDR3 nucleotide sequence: TGTGCCACCAGCAGGGACAGGATGAACACTGAAGCTTTCTTT.

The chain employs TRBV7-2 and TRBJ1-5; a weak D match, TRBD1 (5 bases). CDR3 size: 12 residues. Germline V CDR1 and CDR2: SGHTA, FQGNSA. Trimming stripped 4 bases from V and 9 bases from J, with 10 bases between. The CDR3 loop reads CASSSRRGPQHF. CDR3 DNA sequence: TGTGCCAGCAGCTCCAGGAGGGGGCCCCAGCATTTT.

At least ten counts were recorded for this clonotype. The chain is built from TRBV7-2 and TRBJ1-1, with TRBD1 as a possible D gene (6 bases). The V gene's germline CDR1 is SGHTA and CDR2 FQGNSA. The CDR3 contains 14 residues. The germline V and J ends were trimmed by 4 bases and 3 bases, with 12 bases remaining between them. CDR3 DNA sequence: TGTGCCAGCAGCTCAGGGGCCTATTACACTGAAGCTTTCTTT. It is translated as CASSSGAYYTEAFF.

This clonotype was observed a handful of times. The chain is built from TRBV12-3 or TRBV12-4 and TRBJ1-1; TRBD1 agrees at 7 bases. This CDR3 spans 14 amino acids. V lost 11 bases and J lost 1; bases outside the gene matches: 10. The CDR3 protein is CAYRGRGENTEAFF. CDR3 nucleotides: TGTGCCTACAGGGGCAGGGGGGAGAACACTGAAGCTTTCTTT.

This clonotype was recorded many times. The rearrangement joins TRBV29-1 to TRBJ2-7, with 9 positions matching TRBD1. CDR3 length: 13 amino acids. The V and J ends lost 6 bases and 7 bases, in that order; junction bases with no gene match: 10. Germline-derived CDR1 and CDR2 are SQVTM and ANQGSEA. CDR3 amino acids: CSVDRGNAGEQYF. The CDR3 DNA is TGCAGCGTGGACAGGGGAAATGCTGGTGAGCAGTACTTC.

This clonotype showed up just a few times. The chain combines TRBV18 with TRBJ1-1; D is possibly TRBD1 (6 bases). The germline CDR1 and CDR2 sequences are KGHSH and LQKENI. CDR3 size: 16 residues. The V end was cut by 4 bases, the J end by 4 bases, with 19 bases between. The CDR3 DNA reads TGTGCCAGCTCACGGACGGCAGGGGTAGGTCCCACTGAAGCTTTCTTT. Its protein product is CASSRTAGVGPTEAFF.

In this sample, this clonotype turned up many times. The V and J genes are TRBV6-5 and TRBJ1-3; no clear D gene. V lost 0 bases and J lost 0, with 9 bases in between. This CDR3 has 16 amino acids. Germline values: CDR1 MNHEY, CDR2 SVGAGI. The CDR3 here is CASSYSSGSSGNTIYF. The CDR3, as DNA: TGTGCCAGCAGTTACTCATCGGGCAGCTCTGGAAACACCATATATTTT.

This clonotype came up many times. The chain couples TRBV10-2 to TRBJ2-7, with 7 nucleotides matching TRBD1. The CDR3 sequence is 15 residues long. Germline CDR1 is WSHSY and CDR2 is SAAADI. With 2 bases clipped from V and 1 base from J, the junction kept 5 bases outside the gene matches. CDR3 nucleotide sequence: TGCGCCAGCAGTGAGCCACGGGACAGTTCCTACGAGCAGTACTTC. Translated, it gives CASSEPRDSSYEQYF.

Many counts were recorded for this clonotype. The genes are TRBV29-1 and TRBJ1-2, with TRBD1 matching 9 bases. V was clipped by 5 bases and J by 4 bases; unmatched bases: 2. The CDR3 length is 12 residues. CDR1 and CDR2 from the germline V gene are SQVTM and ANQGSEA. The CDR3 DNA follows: TGCAGCGTTATGACAGGGGGCTATGGCTACACCTTC. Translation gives CSVMTGGYGYTF. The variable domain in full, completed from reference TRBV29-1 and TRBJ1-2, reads SAVISQKPSRDICQRGTSLTIQCQVDSQVTMMFWYRQQPGQSLTLIATANQGSEATYESGFVIDKFPISRPNLTFSTLTVSNMSPEDSSIYLCSVMTGGYGYTFGSGTRLTVV.

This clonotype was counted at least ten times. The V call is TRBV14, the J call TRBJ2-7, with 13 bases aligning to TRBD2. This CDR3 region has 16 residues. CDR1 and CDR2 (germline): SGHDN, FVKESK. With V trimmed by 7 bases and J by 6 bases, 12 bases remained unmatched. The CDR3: CASNHLLAGGPTEQYF. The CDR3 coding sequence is TGTGCCAGCAACCATCTACTAGCGGGAGGGCCGACCGAGCAGTACTTC.

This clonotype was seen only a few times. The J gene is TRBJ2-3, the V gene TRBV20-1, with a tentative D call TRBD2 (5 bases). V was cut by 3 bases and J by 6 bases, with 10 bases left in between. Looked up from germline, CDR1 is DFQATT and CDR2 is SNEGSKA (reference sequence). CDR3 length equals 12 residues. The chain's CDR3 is CSARLPGDTQYF. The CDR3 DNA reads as TGCAGTGCTAGGCTCCCGGGGGATACGCAGTATTTT.

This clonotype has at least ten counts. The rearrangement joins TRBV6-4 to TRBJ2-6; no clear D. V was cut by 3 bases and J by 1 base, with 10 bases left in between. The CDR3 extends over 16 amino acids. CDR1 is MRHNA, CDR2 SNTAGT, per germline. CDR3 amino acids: CASSEDKGSGANVLTF. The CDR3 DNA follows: TGTGCCAGCAGTGAGGATAAGGGTTCTGGGGCCAACGTCCTGACTTTC.

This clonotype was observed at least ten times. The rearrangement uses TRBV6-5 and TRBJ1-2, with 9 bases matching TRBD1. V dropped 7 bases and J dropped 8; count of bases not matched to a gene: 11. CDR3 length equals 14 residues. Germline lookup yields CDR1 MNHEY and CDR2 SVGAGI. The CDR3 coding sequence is TGTGCCAGCATGTTCTCTTGGACAGGGGAGGGCTACACCTTC. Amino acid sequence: CASMFSWTGEGYTF.

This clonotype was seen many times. CDR3 in DNA: TGCGCCAGCAGCTTGTCATCTGGGACGGGGGGTCAAGAGCAGTTCTTC. Protein sequence: CASSLSSGTGGQEQFF. The chain employs TRBV5-1 and TRBJ2-1; 7 nucleotides agree with TRBD2. The CDR3 covers 16 residues. CDR1 and CDR2 (germline): SGHRS, YFSETQ. V dropped 1 base and J dropped 10; count of bases not matched to a gene: 14.

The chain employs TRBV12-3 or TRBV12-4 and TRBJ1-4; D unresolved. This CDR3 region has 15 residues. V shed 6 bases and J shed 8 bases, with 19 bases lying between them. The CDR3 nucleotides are TGTGCCAGCAGCGACGGACGGAAATCGGGGGAAAAACTGTTTTTT. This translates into CASSDGRKSGEKLFF.

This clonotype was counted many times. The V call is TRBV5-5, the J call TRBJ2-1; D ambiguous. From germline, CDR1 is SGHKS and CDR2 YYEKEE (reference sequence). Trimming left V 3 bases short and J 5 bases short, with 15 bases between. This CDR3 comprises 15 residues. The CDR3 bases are TGTGCCAGCAGCTCCGACTTGAGCACTCACAATGAGCAGTTCTTC. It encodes CASSSDLSTHNEQFF.

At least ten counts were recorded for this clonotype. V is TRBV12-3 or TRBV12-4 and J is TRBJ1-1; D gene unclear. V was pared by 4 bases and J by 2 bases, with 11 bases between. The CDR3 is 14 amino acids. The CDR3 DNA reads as TGTGCCAGCAGTTGGAGAGAGACTAACACTGAAGCTTTCTTT. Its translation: CASSWRETNTEAFF.

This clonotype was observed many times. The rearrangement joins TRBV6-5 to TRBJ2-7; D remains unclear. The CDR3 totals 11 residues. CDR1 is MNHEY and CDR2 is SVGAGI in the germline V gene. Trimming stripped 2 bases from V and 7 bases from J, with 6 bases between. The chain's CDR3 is CASSYREEQYF. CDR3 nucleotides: TGTGCCAGCAGTTACAGAGAAGAGCAGTACTTC.

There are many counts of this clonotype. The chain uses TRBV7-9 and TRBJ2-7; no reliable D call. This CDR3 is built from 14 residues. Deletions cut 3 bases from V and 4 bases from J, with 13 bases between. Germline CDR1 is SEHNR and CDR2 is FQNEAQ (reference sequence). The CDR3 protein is CASSFGSLGYEQYF. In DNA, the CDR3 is TGTGCCAGCAGCTTTGGATCCCTCGGGTACGAGCAGTACTTC.